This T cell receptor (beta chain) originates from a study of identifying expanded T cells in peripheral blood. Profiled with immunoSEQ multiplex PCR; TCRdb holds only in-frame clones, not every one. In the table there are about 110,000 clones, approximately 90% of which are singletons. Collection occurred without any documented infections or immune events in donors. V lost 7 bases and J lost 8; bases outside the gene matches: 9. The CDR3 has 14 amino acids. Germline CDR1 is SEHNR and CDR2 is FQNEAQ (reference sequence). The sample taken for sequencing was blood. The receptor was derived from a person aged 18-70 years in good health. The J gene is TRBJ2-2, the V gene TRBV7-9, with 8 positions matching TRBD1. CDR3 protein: CASNPRGQVGELFF. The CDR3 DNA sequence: TGTGCCAGCAACCCCAGGGGGCAAGTGGGGGAGCTGTTTTTT. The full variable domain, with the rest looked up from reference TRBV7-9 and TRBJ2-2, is DTGVSQNPRHKITKRGQNVTFRCDPISEHNRLYWYRQTLGQGPEFLTYFQNEAQLEKSRLLSDRFSAERPKGSFSTLEIQRTEQGDSAMYLCASNPRGQVGELFFGEGSRLTVL.